The 5 T cell receptor beta chains below all came from one sample that was sequenced in a study of cytomegalovirus exposure and HLA in healthy donors. PCR amplification relied on 60 Vbeta primers (plus 13 Jbeta primers). Using immunoSEQ multiplex PCR, the repertoire was profiled, and TCRdb retains in-frame clones only, with some absent. Its table lists roughly 60,000 clones. Sequencing used PBMCs. These TCRs come from a woman younger than 35 in good health and CMV-seronegative.

The chain couples TRBV2 to TRBJ2-7; 7 bases align to TRBD2. This CDR3 contains 15 residues. Germline V gives CDR1 SNHLY, CDR2 FYNNEI. Trimming removed 3 bases from V and 2 bases from J; junction bases left unmatched: 7. The CDR3 is CASSENAGAPYEQYF. CDR3 nucleotides: TGTGCCAGCAGTGAGAACGCGGGAGCCCCCTACGAGCAGTACTTC. Full variable domain (rest looked up from reference TRBV2 and TRBJ2-7): EPEVTQTPSHQVTQMGQEVILRCVPISNHLYFYWYRQILGQKVEFLVSFYNNEISEKSEIFDDQFSVERPDGSNFTLKIRSTKLEDSAMYFCASSENAGAPYEQYFGPGTRLTVT.

The rearrangement joins TRBV6-5 to TRBJ2-5; TRBD2 agrees at 8 bases. V trimming: 2 bases; J trimming: 4 bases; junction bases outside the gene matches: 6. Germline V gene sequence: CDR1 MNHEY, CDR2 SVGAGI. CDR3 size: 15 residues. The DNA for the CDR3 is TGTGCCAGCAGTTACCTTACTGGGACTAGAGAGACCCAGTACTTC. As protein: CASSYLTGTRETQYF.

The chain has TRBV7-9 and TRBJ1-1, with D possibly matching TRBD1 (5 bases). CDR1 SEHNR and CDR2 FQNEAQ come from the germline V gene (reference sequence). Between the trimmed V and J ends, which lost 5 bases and 4 bases, there was a span of 17 bases. The CDR3 consists of 15 residues. CDR3: CASSPHDQRGTEAFF. CDR3 in DNA: TGTGCCAGCAGCCCCCACGACCAAAGGGGCACTGAAGCTTTCTTT.

The CDR3 loop is CASTLTSGIYTQYF. DNA for the CDR3: TGTGCCAGCACCCTGACTAGCGGGATCTATACGCAGTATTTT. V usage is TRBV2 and J usage is TRBJ2-3; 11 bases agree with TRBD2. Per the germline V gene, CDR1 is SNHLY and CDR2 is FYNNEI. With 7 bases clipped from V and 7 bases from J, the junction kept 7 bases outside the gene matches. This CDR3 contains 14 residues.

This chain joins TRBV5-1 and TRBJ1-6, with 8 bases aligning to TRBD1. CDR3 length: 16 amino acids. In germline, CDR1 is SGHRS, CDR2 YFSETQ. V lost 1 base and J lost 12; bases outside the gene matches: 12. CDR3 protein: CASSLTSGQEGLPLHF. As DNA, the CDR3 is TGCGCCAGCAGCTTGACTTCGGGACAGGAGGGTTTACCCCTCCACTTT.